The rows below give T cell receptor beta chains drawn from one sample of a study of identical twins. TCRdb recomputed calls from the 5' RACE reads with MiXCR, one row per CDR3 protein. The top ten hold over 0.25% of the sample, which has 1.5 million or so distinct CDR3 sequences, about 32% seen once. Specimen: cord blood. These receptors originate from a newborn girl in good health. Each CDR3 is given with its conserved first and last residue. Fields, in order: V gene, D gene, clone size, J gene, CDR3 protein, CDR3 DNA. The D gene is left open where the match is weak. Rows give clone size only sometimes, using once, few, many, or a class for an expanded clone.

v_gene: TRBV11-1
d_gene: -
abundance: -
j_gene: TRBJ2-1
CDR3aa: CASSFLPRSSYNEQFF
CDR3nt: TGTGCCAGCAGCTTCCTCCCTAGGAGCTCCTACAATGAGCAGTTCTTC

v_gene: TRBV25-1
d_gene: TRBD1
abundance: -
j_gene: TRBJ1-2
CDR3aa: CASSNGTVASGGYTF
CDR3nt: TGTGCCAGCAGTAACGGGACAGTGGCATCGGGTGGCTACACCTTC

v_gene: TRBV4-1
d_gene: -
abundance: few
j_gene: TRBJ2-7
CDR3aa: CASSQDPAVPYEQYF
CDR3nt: TGCGCCAGCAGCCAAGATCCGGCGGTCCCCTACGAGCAGTACTTC

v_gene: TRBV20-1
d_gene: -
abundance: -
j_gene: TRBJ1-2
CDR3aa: CSASPRGRPSDTF
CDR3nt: TGCAGTGCTAGCCCCAGGGGAAGGCCTTCTGACACCTTC

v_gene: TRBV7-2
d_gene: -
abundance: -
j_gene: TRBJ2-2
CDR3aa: CASSLSATRVTGELFF
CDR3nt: TGTGCCAGCAGCTTATCCGCCACGAGGGTGACCGGGGAGCTGTTTTTT

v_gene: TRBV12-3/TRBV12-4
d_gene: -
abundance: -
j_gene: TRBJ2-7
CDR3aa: CASNSGHSYEQYF
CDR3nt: TGTGCCAGCAATTCGGGACACTCCTACGAGCAGTACTTC

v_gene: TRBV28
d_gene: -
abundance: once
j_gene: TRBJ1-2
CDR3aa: CASSLEGLMGYTF
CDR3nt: TGTGCCAGCAGCCTCGAGGGATTAATGGGGTACACCTTC

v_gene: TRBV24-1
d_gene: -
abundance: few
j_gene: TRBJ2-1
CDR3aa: CATRGRLYNEQFF
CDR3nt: TGTGCCACCCGAGGGAGACTATACAATGAGCAGTTCTTC

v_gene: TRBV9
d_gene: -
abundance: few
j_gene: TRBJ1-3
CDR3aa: CASSVGGFSGNTIYF
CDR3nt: TGTGCCAGCAGCGTAGGAGGGTTCTCTGGAAACACCATATATTTT

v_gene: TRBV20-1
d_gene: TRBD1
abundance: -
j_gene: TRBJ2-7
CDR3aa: CSARWTGGTYEQYF
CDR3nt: TGCAGTGCTAGATGGACAGGGGGAACTTACGAGCAGTACTTC

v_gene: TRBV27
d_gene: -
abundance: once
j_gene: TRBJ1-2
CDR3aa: CASSLRQPNYGYTF
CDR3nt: TGTGCCAGCAGTTTACGCCAGCCTAACTATGGCTACACCTTC

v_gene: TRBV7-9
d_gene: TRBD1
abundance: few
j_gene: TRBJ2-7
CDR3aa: CASSPKTGGTYEQYF
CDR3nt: TGTGCCAGCAGCCCGAAGACAGGGGGTACCTACGAGCAGTACTTC

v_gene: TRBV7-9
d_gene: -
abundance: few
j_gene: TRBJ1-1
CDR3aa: CASSLGTGSETEAFF
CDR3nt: TGTGCCAGCAGCCTGGGAACAGGGTCCGAGACTGAAGCTTTCTTT

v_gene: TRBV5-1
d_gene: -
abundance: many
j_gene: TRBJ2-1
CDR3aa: CASSSGHSYNEQFF
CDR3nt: TGCGCCAGCAGCTCGGGACACTCCTACAATGAGCAGTTCTTC

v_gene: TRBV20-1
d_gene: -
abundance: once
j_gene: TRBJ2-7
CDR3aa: CSARRGRSVNEQYF
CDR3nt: TGCAGTGCTAGGCGGGGTCGTTCCGTAAATGAGCAGTACTTC

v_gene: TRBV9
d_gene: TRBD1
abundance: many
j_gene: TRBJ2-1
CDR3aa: CASSELSGTGWDNEQFF
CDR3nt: TGTGCCAGCAGCGAGCTCTCCGGGACAGGGTGGGACAATGAGCAGTTCTTC

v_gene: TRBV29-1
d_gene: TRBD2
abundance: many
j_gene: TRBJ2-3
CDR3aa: CSVDGAGASDTQYF
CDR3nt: TGCAGCGTTGATGGAGCGGGAGCGTCAGATACGCAGTATTTT

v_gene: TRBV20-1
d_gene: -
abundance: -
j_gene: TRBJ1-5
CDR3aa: CSAYGRKDQPQHF
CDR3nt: TGCAGTGCGTACGGGAGGAAGGATCAGCCCCAGCATTTT

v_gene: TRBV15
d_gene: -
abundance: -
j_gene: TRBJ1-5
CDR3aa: CATSLGEGGIDQPQHF
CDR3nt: TGTGCCACCAGCCTTGGAGAAGGCGGTATCGATCAGCCCCAGCATTTT

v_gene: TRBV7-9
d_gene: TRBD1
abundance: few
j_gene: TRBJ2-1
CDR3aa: CASSSTGINEQFF
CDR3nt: TGTGCCAGCAGCTCGACAGGGATAAATGAGCAGTTCTTC

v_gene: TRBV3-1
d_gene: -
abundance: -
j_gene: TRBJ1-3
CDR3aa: CASSNPELSGNTIYF
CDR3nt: TGTGCCAGCAGCAACCCGGAGCTCTCTGGAAACACCATATATTTT

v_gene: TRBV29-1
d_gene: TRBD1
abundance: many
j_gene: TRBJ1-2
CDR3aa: CSVRQGDGYGYTF
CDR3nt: TGCAGCGTCCGACAGGGGGATGGCTATGGCTACACCTTC

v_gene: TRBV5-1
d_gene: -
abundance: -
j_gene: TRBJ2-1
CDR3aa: CASSLYRAPSYNEQFF
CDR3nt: TGCGCCAGCAGCTTGTACAGGGCCCCTTCCTACAATGAGCAGTTCTTC

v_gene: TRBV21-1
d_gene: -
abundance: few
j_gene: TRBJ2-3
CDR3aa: CASSKAPASGSADTQYF
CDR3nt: TGTGCCAGCAGCAAAGCCCCGGCTAGCGGGTCGGCAGATACGCAGTATTTT

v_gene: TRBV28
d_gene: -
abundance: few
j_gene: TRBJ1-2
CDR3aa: CASSLPHKGVSNYGYTF
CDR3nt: TGTGCCAGCAGTTTGCCGCATAAAGGGGTTTCGAACTATGGCTACACCTTC

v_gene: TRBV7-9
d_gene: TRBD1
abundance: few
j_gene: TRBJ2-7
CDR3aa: CASSLPLARGSYEQYF
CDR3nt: TGTGCCAGCAGCTTACCCCTGGCCAGGGGGTCCTACGAGCAGTACTTC

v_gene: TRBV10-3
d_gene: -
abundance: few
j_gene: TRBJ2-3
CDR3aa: CAISESQSRTDTQYF
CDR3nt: TGTGCCATCAGTGAGTCTCAGTCCCGCACAGATACGCAGTATTTT

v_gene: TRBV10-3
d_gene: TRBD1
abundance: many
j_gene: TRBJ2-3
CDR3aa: CAISEADRDTDTQYF
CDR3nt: TGTGCCATCAGCGAGGCCGACAGGGACACAGATACGCAGTATTTT

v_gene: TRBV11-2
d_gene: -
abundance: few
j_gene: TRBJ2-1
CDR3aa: CASSFAGLPEDEQFF
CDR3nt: TGTGCCAGCAGCTTTGCGGGGCTCCCGGAGGATGAGCAGTTCTTC

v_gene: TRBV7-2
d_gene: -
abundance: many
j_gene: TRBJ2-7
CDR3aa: CASSLGYASYEQYF
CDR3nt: TGTGCCAGCAGCTTAGGATACGCCTCCTACGAGCAGTACTTC

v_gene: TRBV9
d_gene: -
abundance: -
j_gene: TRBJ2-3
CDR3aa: CASSVAGYLTDTQYF
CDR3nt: TGTGCCAGCAGCGTAGCGGGCTACCTCACAGATACGCAGTATTTT

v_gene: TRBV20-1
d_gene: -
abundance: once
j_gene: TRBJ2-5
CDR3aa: CSANQPRGATETQYF
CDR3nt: TGCAGTGCTAACCAACCCCGGGGGGCTACTGAGACCCAGTACTTC

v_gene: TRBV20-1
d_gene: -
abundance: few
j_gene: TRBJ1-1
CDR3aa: CSARVGQYTEAFF
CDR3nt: TGCAGTGCTAGAGTTGGGCAGTACACTGAAGCTTTCTTT

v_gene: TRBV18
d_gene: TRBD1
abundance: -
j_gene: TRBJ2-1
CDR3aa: CASSPPYRGSYNEQFF
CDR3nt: TGTGCCAGCTCACCACCATACAGGGGATCCTACAATGAGCAGTTCTTC

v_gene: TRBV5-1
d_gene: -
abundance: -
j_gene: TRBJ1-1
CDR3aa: CASSAAPGQISEAFF
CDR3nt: TGCGCCAGCAGCGCAGCCCCCGGACAGATCTCTGAAGCTTTCTTT

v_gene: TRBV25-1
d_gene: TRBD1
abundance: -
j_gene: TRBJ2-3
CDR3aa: CASSSGTGGGTDTQYF
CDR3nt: TGTGCCAGCAGCTCCGGGACAGGGGGAGGAACAGATACGCAGTATTTT

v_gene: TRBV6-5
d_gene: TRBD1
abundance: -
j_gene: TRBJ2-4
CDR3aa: CASSYAGTGGSGAKNIQYF
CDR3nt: TGTGCCAGCAGTTATGCCGGGACAGGGGGCTCTGGGGCCAAAAACATTCAGTACTTC

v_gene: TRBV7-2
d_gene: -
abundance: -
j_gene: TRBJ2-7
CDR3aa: CASSFTTYLKGTAYEQYF
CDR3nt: TGTGCCAGCAGCTTCACTACCTACCTGAAGGGGACCGCCTACGAGCAGTACTTC

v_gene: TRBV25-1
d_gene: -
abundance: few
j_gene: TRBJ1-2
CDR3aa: CASSDRQKGRGYTF
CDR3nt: TGTGCCAGCAGTGATCGCCAGAAAGGGAGGGGCTACACCTTC

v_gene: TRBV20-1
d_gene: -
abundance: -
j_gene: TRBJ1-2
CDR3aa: CSASSPRHGYTF
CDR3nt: TGCAGTGCTAGTAGTCCTCGGCATGGCTACACCTTC

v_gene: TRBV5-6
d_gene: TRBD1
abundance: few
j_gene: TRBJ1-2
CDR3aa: CASSLSGQHYGYTF
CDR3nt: TGTGCCAGCAGCTTGTCGGGACAGCACTATGGCTACACCTTC

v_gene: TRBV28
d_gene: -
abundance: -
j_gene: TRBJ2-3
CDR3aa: CASSFSEGAGTDTQYF
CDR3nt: TGTGCCAGCAGTTTCTCGGAGGGGGCCGGCACAGATACGCAGTATTTT

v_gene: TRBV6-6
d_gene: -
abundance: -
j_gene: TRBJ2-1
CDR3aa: CAIIGGNEQFF
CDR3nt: TGTGCCATCATCGGCGGCAATGAGCAGTTCTTC

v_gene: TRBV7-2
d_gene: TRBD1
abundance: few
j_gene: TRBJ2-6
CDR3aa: CASSLKTGSGANVLTF
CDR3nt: TGTGCCAGCAGCCTCAAGACAGGGAGTGGGGCCAACGTCCTGACTTTC

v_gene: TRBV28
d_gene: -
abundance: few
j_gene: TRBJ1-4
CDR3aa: CASSPSGPLNEKLFF
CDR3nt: TGTGCCAGTAGCCCTTCAGGGCCCCTAAATGAAAAACTGTTTTTT

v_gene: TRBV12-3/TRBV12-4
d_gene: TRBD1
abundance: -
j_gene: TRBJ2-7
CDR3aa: CASSLGGTGHYEQYF
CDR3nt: TGTGCCAGCAGTTTAGGGGGGACAGGGCACTACGAGCAGTACTTC

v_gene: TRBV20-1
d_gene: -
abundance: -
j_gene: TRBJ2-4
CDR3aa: CSARYTDHREQYF
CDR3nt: TGCAGTGCCCGATATACCGACCACAGGGAGCAGTACTTC

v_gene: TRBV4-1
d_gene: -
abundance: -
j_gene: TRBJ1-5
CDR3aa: CASSQEDRHQPQHF
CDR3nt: TGCGCCAGCAGCCAAGAGGACCGGCATCAGCCCCAGCATTTT